This TCR beta chain was captured in a study of human T cells and chemical hapten exposure. Turning to the study itself: Patients were given diphenylcyclopropenone on the scalp weekly across the approximately 25-week study.

V shed 7 bases and J 11 bases; nucleotides not matched to a gene: 14. The CDR3 is 14 amino acids. Germline lookup yields CDR1 ENHRY and CDR2 SYGVKD. Individual cDNA molecules in this library carried unique molecular identifiers. TCRdb used MiXCR to reprocess the RACE reads, holding one entry per CDR3 protein. The sample holds 85,000 to 90,000 distinct CDR3 sequences, about 8.9% seen once. This clonotype was detected only a few times. Its target is unknown. General study findings and limits: Expanded TCRs produced significantly more large CDR3 similarity clusters than controls did.

The sample's time point: pre-sensitization, week 0. Treatment in this sample: therapeutic diphenylcyclopropenone sensitization with weekly scalp DPC. Sequenced material: whole blood, taken in connection with sensitization to the hapten diphenylcyclopropenone (DPC). The receptor was derived from a woman between 40 and 50 years old with alopecia areata. Some clones in this sample may be carry-over from other donors' samples. The chain uses TRBV10-3 and TRBJ1-1; 9 nucleotides match TRBD1. The CDR3 DNA is TGTGCCATCACGACAGGGGGACCGTCAGGGGAGGCTTTCTTT. It codes for CAITTGGPSGEAFF.